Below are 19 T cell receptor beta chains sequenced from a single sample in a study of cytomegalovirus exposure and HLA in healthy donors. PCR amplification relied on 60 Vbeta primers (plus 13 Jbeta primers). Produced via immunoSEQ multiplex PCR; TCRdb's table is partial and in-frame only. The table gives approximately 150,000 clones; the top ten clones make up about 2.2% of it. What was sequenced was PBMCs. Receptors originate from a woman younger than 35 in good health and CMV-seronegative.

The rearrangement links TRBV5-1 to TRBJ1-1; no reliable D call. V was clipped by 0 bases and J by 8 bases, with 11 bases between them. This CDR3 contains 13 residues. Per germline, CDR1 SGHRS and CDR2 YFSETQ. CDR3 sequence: CASSLALAGEAFF. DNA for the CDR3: TGCGCCAGCAGCTTGGCCCTCGCCGGGGAAGCTTTCTTT.

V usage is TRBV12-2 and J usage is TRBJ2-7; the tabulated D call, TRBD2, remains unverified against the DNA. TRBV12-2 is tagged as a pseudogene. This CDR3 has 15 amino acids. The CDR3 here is CASRPWRDLSYEQYV. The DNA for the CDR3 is TGTGCAAGTCGTCCATGGCGGGATCTGTCCTACGAGCAGTACGTC.

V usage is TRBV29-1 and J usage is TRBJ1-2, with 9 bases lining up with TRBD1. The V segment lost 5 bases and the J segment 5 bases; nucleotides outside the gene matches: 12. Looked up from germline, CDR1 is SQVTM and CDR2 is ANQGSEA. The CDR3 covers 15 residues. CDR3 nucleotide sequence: TGCAGCGTTAGGGACAGGGCAAGCAACGCTTATGGCTACACCTTC. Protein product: CSVRDRASNAYGYTF.

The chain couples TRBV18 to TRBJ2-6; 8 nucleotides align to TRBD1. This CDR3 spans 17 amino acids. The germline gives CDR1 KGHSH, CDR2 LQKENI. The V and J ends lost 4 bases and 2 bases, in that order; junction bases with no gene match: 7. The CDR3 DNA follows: TGTGCCAGCTCACGAGGACAGGGAGGAACTGGGGCCAACGTCCTGACTTTC. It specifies CASSRGQGGTGANVLTF.

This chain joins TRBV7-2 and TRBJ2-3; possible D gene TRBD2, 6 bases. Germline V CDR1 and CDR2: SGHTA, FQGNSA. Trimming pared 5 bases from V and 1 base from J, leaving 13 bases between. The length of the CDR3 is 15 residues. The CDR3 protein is CASSDPGSGTDTQYF. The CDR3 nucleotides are TGTGCCAGCAGCGACCCCGGGAGCGGCACAGATACGCAGTATTTT.

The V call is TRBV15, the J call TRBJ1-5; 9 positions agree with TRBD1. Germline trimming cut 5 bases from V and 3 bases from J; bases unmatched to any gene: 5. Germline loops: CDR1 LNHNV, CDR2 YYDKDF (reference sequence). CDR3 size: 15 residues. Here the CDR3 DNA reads TGTGCCACCAGCCCTACAGGGGGCCCCAATCAGCCCCAGCATTTT. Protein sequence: CATSPTGGPNQPQHF.

CDR3 in DNA: TGTGCCAGCAGCCTAGGGACTAGCTCCTACGAGCAGTACGTC. Translation: CASSLGTSSYEQYV. This chain links TRBV5-4 with TRBJ2-7, with TRBD2 matching over 8 bases. The germline V gene has CDR1 SGHNT and CDR2 YYREEE (reference sequence). This CDR3 region has 14 residues. The V segment lost 4 bases and the J segment 0 bases; nucleotides outside the gene matches: 3.

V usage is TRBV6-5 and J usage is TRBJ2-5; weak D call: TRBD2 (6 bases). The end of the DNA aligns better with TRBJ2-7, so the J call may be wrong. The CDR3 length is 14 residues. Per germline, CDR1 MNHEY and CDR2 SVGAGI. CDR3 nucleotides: TGTGCCAGCAGTTACTCCCGGGACTCCCCCGAGCAGTACTTC. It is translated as CASSYSRDSPEQYF.

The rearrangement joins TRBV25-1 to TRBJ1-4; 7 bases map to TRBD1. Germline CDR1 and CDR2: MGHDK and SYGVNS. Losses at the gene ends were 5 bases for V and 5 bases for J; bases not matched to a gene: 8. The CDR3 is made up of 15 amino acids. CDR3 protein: CASSSGTESNEKLFF. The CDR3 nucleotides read TGTGCCAGCAGTAGTGGGACAGAAAGCAATGAAAAACTGTTTTTT.

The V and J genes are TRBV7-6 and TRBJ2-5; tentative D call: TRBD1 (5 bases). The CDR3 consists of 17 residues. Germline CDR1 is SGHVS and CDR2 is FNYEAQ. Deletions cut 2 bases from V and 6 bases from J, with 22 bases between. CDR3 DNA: TGTGCCAGCAGCTTAACTGACCTGGGGCAGGGAATGAAGACCCAGTACTTC. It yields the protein CASSLTDLGQGMKTQYF. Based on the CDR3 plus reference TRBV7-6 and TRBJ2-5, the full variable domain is GAGVSQSPRYKVTKRGQDVALRCDPISGHVSLYWYRQALGQGPEFLTYFNYEAQQDKSGLPNDRFSAERPEGSISTLTIQRTEQRDSAMYRCASSLTDLGQGMKTQYFGPGTRLLVL.

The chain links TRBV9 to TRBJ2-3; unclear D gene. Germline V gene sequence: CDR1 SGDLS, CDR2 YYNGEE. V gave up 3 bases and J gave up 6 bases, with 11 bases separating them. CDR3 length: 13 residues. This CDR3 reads CASSGALVDTQYF. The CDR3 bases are TGTGCCAGCAGCGGGGCACTCGTGGATACGCAGTATTTT. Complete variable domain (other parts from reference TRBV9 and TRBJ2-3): DSGVTQTPKHLITATGQRVTLRCSPRSGDLSVYWYQQSLDQGLQFLIQYYNGEERAKGNILERFSAQQFPDLHSELNLSSLELGDSALYFCASSGALVDTQYFGPGTRLTVL.

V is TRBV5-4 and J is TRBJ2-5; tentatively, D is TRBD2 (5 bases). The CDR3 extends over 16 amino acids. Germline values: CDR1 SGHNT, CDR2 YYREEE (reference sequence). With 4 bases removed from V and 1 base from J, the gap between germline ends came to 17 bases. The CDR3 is CASSLILGAGQETQYF. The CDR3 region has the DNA TGTGCCAGCAGCCTGATTTTGGGCGCGGGCCAAGAGACCCAGTACTTC.

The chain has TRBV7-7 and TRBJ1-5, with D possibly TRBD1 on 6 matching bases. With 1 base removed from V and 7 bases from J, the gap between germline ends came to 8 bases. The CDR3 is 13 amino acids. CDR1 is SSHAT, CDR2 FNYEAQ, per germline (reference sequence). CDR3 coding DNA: TGTGCCAGCAGCTTAGACAGGGACCAGCCCCAGCATTTT. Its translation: CASSLDRDQPQHF.

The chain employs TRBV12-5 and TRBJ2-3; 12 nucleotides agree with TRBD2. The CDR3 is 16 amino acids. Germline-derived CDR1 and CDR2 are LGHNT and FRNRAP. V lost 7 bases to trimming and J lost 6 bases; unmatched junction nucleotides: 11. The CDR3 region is CASAFGTSGRLDTQYF. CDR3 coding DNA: TGTGCTAGTGCCTTTGGCACTAGCGGGAGGTTGGATACGCAGTATTTT.

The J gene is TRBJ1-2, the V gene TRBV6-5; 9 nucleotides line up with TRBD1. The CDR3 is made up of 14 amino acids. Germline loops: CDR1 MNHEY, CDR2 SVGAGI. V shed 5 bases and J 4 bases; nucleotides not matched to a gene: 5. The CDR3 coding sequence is TGTGCCAGCAGTGAAATGACAGGGGGCTATGGCTACACCTTC. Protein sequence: CASSEMTGGYGYTF.

In DNA, the CDR3 is TGTGCCAGCAGTGCCCTTCACAGGGCTAGCAATCAGCCCCAGCATTTT. Protein sequence: CASSALHRASNQPQHF. This sequence joins TRBV6-1 and TRBJ1-5; possible D gene TRBD1, 6 bases. V was pared by 4 bases and J by 0 bases, with 13 bases between. The CDR3 covers 16 residues. CDR1 and CDR2 from the germline V gene are MNHNS and SASEGT.

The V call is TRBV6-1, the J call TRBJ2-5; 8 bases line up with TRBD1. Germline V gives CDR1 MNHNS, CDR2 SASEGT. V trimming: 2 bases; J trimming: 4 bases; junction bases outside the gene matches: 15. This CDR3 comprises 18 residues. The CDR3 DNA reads TGTGCCAGCAGTGAAACAAGCCGGACAGGGCGGCTCCTAGAGACCCAGTACTTC. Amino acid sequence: CASSETSRTGRLLETQYF.

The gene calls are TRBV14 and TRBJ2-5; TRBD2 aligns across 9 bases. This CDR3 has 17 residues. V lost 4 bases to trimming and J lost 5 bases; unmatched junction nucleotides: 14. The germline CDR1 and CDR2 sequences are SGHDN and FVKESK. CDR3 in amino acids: CASSPPGAGGPRETQYF. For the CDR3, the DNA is TGTGCCAGCAGCCCTCCTGGGGCGGGAGGGCCACGGGAGACCCAGTACTTC. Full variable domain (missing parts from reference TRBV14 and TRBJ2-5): EAGVTQFPSHSVIEKGQTVTLRCDPISGHDNLYWYRRVMGKEIKFLLHFVKESKQDESGMPNNRFLAERTGGTYSTLKVQPAELEDSGVYFCASSPPGAGGPRETQYFGPGTRLLVL.

The CDR3 sequence is CASSLQGNTGELFF. CDR3 coding DNA: TGTGCCAGCAGCTTACAGGGGAACACCGGGGAGCTGTTTTTT. This chain uses TRBV7-8 with TRBJ2-2; a possible D gene is TRBD1 (5 bases). V lost 2 bases and J 1 base, leaving 5 bases between the germline ends. CDR1 and CDR2 (germline): SGHVS, FQNEAQ. CDR3 size: 14 residues.